The rows below give T cell receptor beta chains drawn from one sample of a study of Graves' ophthalmopathy and Graves' hyperthyroidism. TCRdb processed the multiplex PCR reads anew with MiXCR; each CDR3 protein has one entry. In the table there are 200,000 to 250,000 distinct CDR3 sequences, 20% to 25% of which are singletons. The specimen was peripheral blood. Every receptor here comes from a woman aged 50 to 65 with Graves' ophthalmopathy. Both conserved end residues are part of each CDR3. Each record gives: CDR3 protein, CDR3 DNA, D gene, J gene, clone size, V gene. A D gene is named only where the DNA matches it firmly. Size is stated for part of the rows, as once, few or many counts, or as a class when the clone is expanded.

CDR3aa: CAWARETQYF; CDR3nt: TGTGCCTGGGCCCGGGAGACCCAGTACTTC; d_gene: -; j_gene: TRBJ2-5; abundance: many; v_gene: TRBV30
CDR3aa: CASSEYRTYEQYF; CDR3nt: TGTGCCAGCAGTGAGTATCGGACCTACGAGCAGTACTTC; d_gene: -; j_gene: TRBJ2-7; abundance: few; v_gene: TRBV2
CDR3aa: CASSSGQGYGYTF; CDR3nt: TGTGCCAGCAGTTCCGGACAGGGTTATGGCTACACCTTC; d_gene: TRBD1; j_gene: TRBJ1-2; abundance: many; v_gene: TRBV28
CDR3aa: CASSLRGYSNQPQHF; CDR3nt: TGTGCCAGCAGTTTAAGGGGATATAGCAATCAGCCCCAGCATTTT; d_gene: -; j_gene: TRBJ1-5; abundance: -; v_gene: TRBV12-3/TRBV12-4
CDR3aa: CSAVLMGVDGYTF; CDR3nt: TGCAGTGCGGTCTTGATGGGAGTCGATGGCTACACCTTC; d_gene: -; j_gene: TRBJ1-2; abundance: -; v_gene: TRBV20-1
CDR3aa: CASSSSGTGVYGYTF; CDR3nt: TGTGCCAGCAGTTCCTCCGGGACAGGGGTTTATGGCTACACCTTC; d_gene: TRBD1; j_gene: TRBJ1-2; abundance: -; v_gene: TRBV27
CDR3aa: CASSLYGEGNQPQHF; CDR3nt: TGTGCCAGCAGCCTCTACGGGGAGGGCAATCAGCCCCAGCATTTT; d_gene: -; j_gene: TRBJ1-5; abundance: -; v_gene: TRBV7-2
CDR3aa: CASSPGTGGYEQYF; CDR3nt: TGTGCCAGCAGCCCCGGGACAGGGGGCTACGAGCAGTACTTC; d_gene: TRBD1; j_gene: TRBJ2-7; abundance: many; v_gene: TRBV7-2
CDR3aa: CASSPPGPWGGNTIYF; CDR3nt: TGTGCCAGCAGCCCCCCCGGTCCCTGGGGTGGAAACACCATATATTTT; d_gene: -; j_gene: TRBJ1-3; abundance: few; v_gene: TRBV4-2
CDR3aa: CAWSVKRPETQYF; CDR3nt: TGTGCCTGGAGTGTGAAAAGGCCAGAGACCCAGTACTTC; d_gene: -; j_gene: TRBJ2-5; abundance: -; v_gene: TRBV30
CDR3aa: CAGLQARTGELFF; CDR3nt: TGTGCCGGACTGCAGGCCAGGACCGGGGAGCTGTTTTTT; d_gene: -; j_gene: TRBJ2-2; abundance: many; v_gene: TRBV12-3/TRBV12-4
CDR3aa: CATSALGTSGYEQYF; CDR3nt: TGTGCCACCAGTGCCCTCGGGACTAGCGGGTACGAGCAGTACTTC; d_gene: TRBD2; j_gene: TRBJ2-7; abundance: many; v_gene: TRBV24-1
CDR3aa: CASSFRETQASPLHF; CDR3nt: TGTGCCAGCAGTTTTCGGGAGACCCAAGCGTCACCCCTCCACTTT; d_gene: -; j_gene: TRBJ1-6; abundance: many; v_gene: TRBV28
CDR3aa: CSARKVSNIETQYF; CDR3nt: TGCAGTGCTAGAAAGGTCTCGAACATAGAGACCCAGTACTTC; d_gene: -; j_gene: TRBJ2-5; abundance: many; v_gene: TRBV20-1
CDR3aa: CASSLDSQTQYF; CDR3nt: TGCGCCAGCAGCTTGGACAGCCAGACCCAGTACTTC; d_gene: -; j_gene: TRBJ2-5; abundance: few; v_gene: TRBV5-1
CDR3aa: CASSPPSEDTQYF; CDR3nt: TGTGCCAGCTCACCACCCTCGGAGGATACGCAGTATTTT; d_gene: -; j_gene: TRBJ2-3; abundance: -; v_gene: TRBV18
CDR3aa: CASTMTSGRAGGYNEQFF; CDR3nt: TGTGCCAGCACCATGACTAGCGGGAGGGCCGGTGGCTACAATGAGCAGTTCTTC; d_gene: TRBD2; j_gene: TRBJ2-1; abundance: -; v_gene: TRBV2
CDR3aa: CSTPGGAKNTGELFF; CDR3nt: TGCAGTACGCCTGGAGGCGCTAAGAACACCGGGGAGCTGTTTTTT; d_gene: -; j_gene: TRBJ2-2; abundance: many; v_gene: TRBV20-1
CDR3aa: CASSSQLGTKNVQYF; CDR3nt: TGTGCCAGCAGCTCCCAGCTGGGAACCAAAAACGTTCAGTACTTC; d_gene: -; j_gene: TRBJ2-4; abundance: few; v_gene: TRBV9
CDR3aa: CSARDVAGFQETQYF; CDR3nt: TGCAGTGCTAGAGATGTGGCGGGCTTCCAAGAGACCCAGTACTTC; d_gene: -; j_gene: TRBJ2-5; abundance: many; v_gene: TRBV20-1
CDR3aa: CASSFLDSSDADTQYF; CDR3nt: TGTGCCAGCAGCTTTTTGGACAGTTCGGATGCAGATACGCAGTATTTT; d_gene: -; j_gene: TRBJ2-3; abundance: many; v_gene: TRBV7-8
CDR3aa: CASSFGQRFDEQYF; CDR3nt: TGTGCCAGCAGTTTCGGCCAGCGCTTCGACGAGCAGTACTTC; d_gene: -; j_gene: TRBJ2-7; abundance: -; v_gene: TRBV27
CDR3aa: CASSEAPGLAGGGTDTQYF; CDR3nt: TGTGCCAGCAGTGAAGCCCCGGGACTAGCGGGAGGGGGGACAGATACGCAGTATTTT; d_gene: TRBD2; j_gene: TRBJ2-3; abundance: many; v_gene: TRBV2
CDR3aa: CASSLRPGGMYEQYF; CDR3nt: TGTGCCAGCAGCTTACGGCCAGGGGGCATGTACGAGCAGTACTTC; d_gene: TRBD1; j_gene: TRBJ2-7; abundance: many; v_gene: TRBV7-2
CDR3aa: CASSLHSSQTYEQYF; CDR3nt: TGTGCCAGCAGTTTGCACAGCAGTCAAACCTACGAGCAGTACTTC; d_gene: -; j_gene: TRBJ2-7; abundance: -; v_gene: TRBV2
CDR3aa: CASSQGSGRARETQYF; CDR3nt: TGCGCCAGCAGCCAAGGTAGCGGGAGGGCCCGGGAGACCCAGTACTTC; d_gene: TRBD2; j_gene: TRBJ2-5; abundance: -; v_gene: TRBV4-1
CDR3aa: CSAKFHEQYF; CDR3nt: TGCAGTGCTAAATTTCACGAGCAGTACTTC; d_gene: -; j_gene: TRBJ2-7; abundance: many; v_gene: TRBV20-1
CDR3aa: CASSQMRGLKAFF; CDR3nt: TGTGCCAGCAGCCAAATGAGGGGTCTAAAAGCTTTCTTT; d_gene: -; j_gene: TRBJ1-1; abundance: few; v_gene: TRBV14
CDR3aa: CASSFPTGPREQYF; CDR3nt: TGTGCCAGCAGTTTTCCGACAGGGCCGAGAGAGCAGTACTTC; d_gene: TRBD1; j_gene: TRBJ2-7; abundance: few; v_gene: TRBV28
CDR3aa: CASSPRESVTGELFF; CDR3nt: TGTGCCAGCTCACCAAGGGAGTCGGTCACCGGGGAGCTGTTTTTT; d_gene: -; j_gene: TRBJ2-2; abundance: -; v_gene: TRBV18
CDR3aa: CASGLGTGRGANVLTF; CDR3nt: TGTGCTAGTGGTTTGGGGACAGGACGAGGGGCCAACGTCCTGACTTTC; d_gene: TRBD1; j_gene: TRBJ2-6; abundance: many; v_gene: TRBV12-5
CDR3aa: CASSSFSGLSYNEQFF; CDR3nt: TGTGCCAGCAGTTCATTTAGCGGTCTCTCCTACAATGAGCAGTTCTTC; d_gene: -; j_gene: TRBJ2-1; abundance: many; v_gene: TRBV12-3/TRBV12-4
CDR3aa: CASSSVRYEQYF; CDR3nt: TGTGCCAGCAGCTCGGTACGCTACGAGCAGTACTTC; d_gene: -; j_gene: TRBJ2-7; abundance: many; v_gene: TRBV7-2
CDR3aa: CASSQAVHEQYF; CDR3nt: TGTGCCAGCAGCCAAGCCGTCCACGAGCAGTACTTC; d_gene: -; j_gene: TRBJ2-7; abundance: few; v_gene: TRBV3-1
CDR3aa: CASRHPGDGTYEQYF; CDR3nt: TGTGCCAGCAGACACCCCGGGGACGGTACCTACGAGCAGTACTTC; d_gene: -; j_gene: TRBJ2-7; abundance: -; v_gene: TRBV6-2/TRBV6-3
CDR3aa: CASSQTWTAEAFF; CDR3nt: TGTGCCAGCAGCCAAACTTGGACGGCTGAAGCTTTCTTT; d_gene: -; j_gene: TRBJ1-1; abundance: -; v_gene: TRBV3-1
CDR3aa: CASSPTGTYEQYF; CDR3nt: TGTGCCAGCAGCCCAACAGGAACCTACGAGCAGTACTTC; d_gene: -; j_gene: TRBJ2-7; abundance: -; v_gene: TRBV5-6
CDR3aa: CASSYAGAHQETQYF; CDR3nt: TGTGCCAGCAGTTACGCGGGGGCCCACCAAGAGACCCAGTACTTC; d_gene: -; j_gene: TRBJ2-5; abundance: few; v_gene: TRBV6-2/TRBV6-3
CDR3aa: CASISGTREYNEQFF; CDR3nt: TGTGCCAGCATCTCCGGGACTAGGGAATACAATGAGCAGTTCTTC; d_gene: TRBD2; j_gene: TRBJ2-1; abundance: many; v_gene: TRBV6-2/TRBV6-3
CDR3aa: CASSLLRGGSNTEAFF; CDR3nt: TGCGCCAGCAGCTTGTTGAGGGGAGGATCCAACACTGAAGCTTTCTTT; d_gene: -; j_gene: TRBJ1-1; abundance: -; v_gene: TRBV5-1
CDR3aa: CASRDYTRGADTQYF; CDR3nt: TGTGCCAGTAGAGATTACACCCGGGGCGCAGATACGCAGTATTTT; d_gene: -; j_gene: TRBJ2-3; abundance: few; v_gene: TRBV19
CDR3aa: CASSLGQGAKETQYF; CDR3nt: TGTGCCAGCAGTTTAGGCCAGGGGGCGAAAGAGACCCAGTACTTC; d_gene: TRBD1; j_gene: TRBJ2-5; abundance: -; v_gene: TRBV12-3/TRBV12-4
CDR3aa: CASSLISGTDYEQYF; CDR3nt: TGTGCCAGCAGTTTAATCTCAGGGACCGACTACGAGCAGTACTTC; d_gene: -; j_gene: TRBJ2-7; abundance: -; v_gene: TRBV12-3/TRBV12-4
CDR3aa: CATSDRPKGSSYNSPLHF; CDR3nt: TGTGCCACCTCGGACAGGCCTAAGGGTAGCTCCTATAATTCACCCCTCCACTTT; d_gene: TRBD1; j_gene: TRBJ1-6; abundance: many; v_gene: TRBV19
CDR3aa: CASSQDTVVGFF; CDR3nt: TGTGCCAGCAGCCAGGACACAGTAGTTGGTTTCTTT; d_gene: -; j_gene: TRBJ1-1; abundance: few; v_gene: TRBV7-2
CDR3aa: CASRGQGIHEQYF; CDR3nt: TGTGCCAGTAGGGGACAGGGAATCCACGAGCAGTACTTC; d_gene: TRBD1; j_gene: TRBJ2-7; abundance: few; v_gene: TRBV19
CDR3aa: CAWSPATVNTEAFF; CDR3nt: TGTGCCTGGAGTCCGGCGACAGTGAACACTGAAGCTTTCTTT; d_gene: -; j_gene: TRBJ1-1; abundance: many; v_gene: TRBV30
CDR3aa: CSVTANTGELFF; CDR3nt: TGCAGCGTGACAGCGAACACCGGGGAGCTGTTTTTT; d_gene: -; j_gene: TRBJ2-2; abundance: many; v_gene: TRBV29-1
CDR3aa: CASSEQPQETQYF; CDR3nt: TGCGCCAGCAGCGAGCAACCCCAAGAGACCCAGTACTTC; d_gene: -; j_gene: TRBJ2-5; abundance: -; v_gene: TRBV5-1
CDR3aa: CASSLVGGYNEQFF; CDR3nt: TGTGCCAGCAGTTTAGTGGGGGGGTACAATGAGCAGTTCTTC; d_gene: TRBD2; j_gene: TRBJ2-1; abundance: few; v_gene: TRBV12-3/TRBV12-4
CDR3aa: CAWSVGRQDSYGYTF; CDR3nt: TGTGCCTGGAGTGTAGGACGACAGGATAGCTATGGCTACACCTTC; d_gene: -; j_gene: TRBJ1-2; abundance: -; v_gene: TRBV30
CDR3aa: CASSSAIAEVSYEQYF; CDR3nt: TGTGCCAGCAGCTCAGCGATAGCGGAAGTCTCCTACGAGCAGTACTTC; d_gene: -; j_gene: TRBJ2-7; abundance: many; v_gene: TRBV7-2
CDR3aa: CASRSGQTETQYF; CDR3nt: TGTGCCAGCAGATCAGGACAGACAGAGACCCAGTACTTC; d_gene: -; j_gene: TRBJ2-5; abundance: -; v_gene: TRBV5-6
CDR3aa: CASGPRETETQYF; CDR3nt: TGTGCCAGCGGCCCCCGGGAGACTGAGACCCAGTACTTC; d_gene: -; j_gene: TRBJ2-5; abundance: many; v_gene: TRBV11-2
CDR3aa: CASSPPTGLQETQYF; CDR3nt: TGTGCCAGCAGCCCGCCGACTGGACTACAAGAGACCCAGTACTTC; d_gene: -; j_gene: TRBJ2-5; abundance: -; v_gene: TRBV11-2